The present TCR beta chain was sequenced within a study of blood T cell repertoires in COVID-19. V lost 5 bases and J lost 11; bases outside the gene matches: 11. Germline CDR1 SNHLY, CDR2 FYNNEI. The CDR3 covers 14 residues. TCRdb keeps only in-frame clones here, not all; method: immunoSEQ multiplex PCR. The table has roughly 100,000 clones, approximately 76% seen once. This TCR was recovered from a woman between 70 and 85 years old with acute or convalescent COVID-19. Sequenced material: peripheral blood. The chain combines TRBV2 with TRBJ1-1, with 10 positions matching TRBD1. As DNA, the CDR3 is TGTGCCAGCAGTAACGACAGGGGGCGAAACTCGGCTTTCTTT. Its translation is CASSNDRGRNSAFF.